A single sample is the source of the 6 T cell receptor beta chains below, sequenced in a study of blood T cell repertoires in COVID-19. The method was immunoSEQ multiplex PCR; TCRdb's version includes in-frame clones alone and lacks a portion of them. Among tens of thousands of clones listed, around 85% were seen once. The sequenced sample consisted of peripheral blood. Source of these receptors: a woman aged 70-85 years with acute or convalescent COVID-19.

The chain couples TRBV30 to TRBJ1-4; D is unclear. This CDR3 is 12 amino acids long. Trimming left V 1 base short and J 6 bases short, with 6 bases between. Germline CDR1 reads GTSNPN; CDR2 reads SVGIG (reference sequence). The CDR3 here is CAWSGQDEKLFF. The CDR3 nucleotides read TGTGCCTGGAGTGGTCAGGATGAAAAACTGTTTTTT. The whole variable domain, remainder taken from reference TRBV30 and TRBJ1-4, is SQTIHQWPATLVQPVGSPLSLECTVEGTSNPNLYWYRQAAGRGLQLLFYSVGIGQISSEVPQNLSASRPQDRQFILSSKKLLLSDSGFYLCAWSGQDEKLFFGSGTQLSVL.

V usage is TRBV5-1 and J usage is TRBJ1-2; perhaps TRBD1 as D (5 bases). V gave up 2 bases and J gave up 0 bases, with 11 bases separating them. CDR3 length: 15 residues. In germline, CDR1 is SGHRS, CDR2 YFSETQ. The CDR3 sequence: CASSFDGTTNYGYTF. CDR3 bases: TGCGCCAGCAGCTTTGACGGGACTACTAACTATGGCTACACCTTC.

The J gene is TRBJ1-1, the V gene TRBV28; TRBD1 agrees at 7 bases. Germline values: CDR1 MDHEN, CDR2 SYDVKM. This CDR3 spans 14 amino acids. V trimming: 6 bases; J trimming: 7 bases; junction bases outside the gene matches: 11. CDR3 in amino acids: CASRHEQGPSEAFF. CDR3 nucleotide sequence: TGTGCCAGCAGACACGAACAGGGGCCTAGTGAAGCTTTCTTT.

The chain combines TRBV2 with TRBJ1-2; 11 positions agree with TRBD1. CDR3 length equals 12 residues. V lost 8 bases, J lost 6 bases, and 2 bases stayed unmatched. Looked up from germline, CDR1 is SNHLY and CDR2 is FYNNEI. Here the CDR3 DNA reads TGTGCCAGCGGACAGGGGGCTCATGGCTACACCTTC. Its translation: CASGQGAHGYTF.

The gene calls are TRBV3-1 (or the pseudogene TRBV3-2) and TRBJ2-1; 10 positions agree with TRBD1. The CDR3 sequence is 16 residues long. The ends lost 6 bases at V and 6 bases at J; junction bases unmatched: 11. The germline gives CDR1 LGHDT, CDR2 YNNKEL (reference sequence). In nucleotides, the CDR3 is TGTGCCAGCAGACGCTCTGACAGGGGGCTGATCAATGAGCAGTTCTTC. Amino acids: CASRRSDRGLINEQFF.

Only one count was recorded for this clone. The rearrangement joins TRBV13 to TRBJ1-2, with TRBD1 as a possible D gene (6 bases). V dropped 2 bases and J dropped 4 bases, with 11 bases sitting between them. CDR1 and CDR2 (germline): PRHDT, FYEKMQ (reference sequence). The CDR3 length is 14 residues. CDR3: CASSLNRVPYGYTF. The CDR3 nucleotides read TGTGCCAGCAGCTTAAACAGGGTTCCCTATGGCTACACCTTC.